The source of this T cell receptor (beta chain) is a study of cytomegalovirus exposure and HLA in healthy donors. Whole-study findings and limits: TCR beta V segments were, for the most part, productive about 90% or about 30% of the time in an earlier analysis.

The CDR3 loop spans 15 amino acids. V was clipped by 4 bases and J by 4 bases; unmatched bases: 8. Germline V gives CDR1 SGHTA, CDR2 FQGTGA. In regard to this clone: The antigen remains unidentified.

The PCR made use of 60 Vbeta and 13 Jbeta primers. Produced via immunoSEQ multiplex PCR; TCRdb's table is partial and in-frame only. Among 85,000 to 100,000 clones, around nine tenths were seen once, and the ten largest hold about a tenth. Sequenced: PBMCs. The V gene is TRBV7-3, the J gene TRBJ2-3, with 7 positions matching TRBD2. The receptor's source is a young man in good health and CMV-seropositive. The CDR3 loop is CASSYWGGSADTQYF. The CDR3 bases are TGTGCCAGCAGCTACTGGGGGGGGAGCGCAGATACGCAGTATTTT. Together with reference TRBV7-3 and TRBJ2-3, the CDR3 gives the full variable domain: GAGVSQTPSNKVTEKGKYVELRCDPISGHTALYWYRQSLGQGPEFLIYFQGTGAADDSGLPNDRFFAVRPEGSVSTLKIQRTERGDSAVYLCASSYWGGSADTQYFGPGTRLTVL.